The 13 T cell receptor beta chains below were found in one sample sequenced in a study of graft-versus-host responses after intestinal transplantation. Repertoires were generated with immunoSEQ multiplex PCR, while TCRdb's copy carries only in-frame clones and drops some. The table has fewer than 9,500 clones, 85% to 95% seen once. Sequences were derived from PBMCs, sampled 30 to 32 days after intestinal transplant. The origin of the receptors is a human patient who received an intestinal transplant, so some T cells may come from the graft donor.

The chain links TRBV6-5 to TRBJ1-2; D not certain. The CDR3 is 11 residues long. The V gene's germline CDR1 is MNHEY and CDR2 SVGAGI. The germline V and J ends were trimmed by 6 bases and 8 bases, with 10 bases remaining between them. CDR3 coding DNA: TGTGCCAGCAGGATCAAGGAGGGCTACACCTTC. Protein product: CASRIKEGYTF.

As DNA, the CDR3 is TGTGCCAGCAGCCCCTTGCCCTCGCGGGGCTACAATGAGCAGTTCTTC. Translating gives CASSPLPSRGYNEQFF. This chain joins TRBV7-2 and TRBJ2-1, with D possibly being TRBD2 (6 bases). The CDR3 totals 16 residues. Trimming took off 5 bases at V and 3 bases at J, with 17 bases between the two ends. CDR1 is SGHTA and CDR2 is FQGNSA in the germline V gene. The full variable domain, with the rest looked up from reference TRBV7-2 and TRBJ2-1, is GAGVSQSPSNKVTEKGKDVELRCDPISGHTALYWYRQSLGQGLEFLIYFQGNSAPDKSGLPSDRFSAERTGGSVSTLTIQRTQQEDSAVYLCASSPLPSRGYNEQFFGPGTRLTVL.

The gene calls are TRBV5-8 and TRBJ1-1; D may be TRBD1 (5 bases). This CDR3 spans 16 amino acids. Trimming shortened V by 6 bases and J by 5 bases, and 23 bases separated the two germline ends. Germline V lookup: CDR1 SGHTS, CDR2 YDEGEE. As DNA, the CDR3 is TGTGCCAGCACTGACTGGCTCAGGGCGGAGGAGACTGAAGCTTTCTTT. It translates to CASTDWLRAEETEAFF.

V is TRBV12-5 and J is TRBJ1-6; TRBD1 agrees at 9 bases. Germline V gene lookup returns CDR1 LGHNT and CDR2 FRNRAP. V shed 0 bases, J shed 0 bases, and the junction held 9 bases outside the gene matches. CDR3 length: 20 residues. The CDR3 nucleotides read TGTGCTAGTGGTTTGGTCTCCGGGACAGGGAGAGGCTCCTATAATTCACCCCTCCACTTT. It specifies CASGLVSGTGRGSYNSPLHF.

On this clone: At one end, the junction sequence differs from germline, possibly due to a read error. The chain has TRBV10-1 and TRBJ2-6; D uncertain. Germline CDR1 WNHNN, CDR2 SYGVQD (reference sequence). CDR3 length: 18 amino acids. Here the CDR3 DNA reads TGCGCCAGCAGTGCAATGCCAAGATCGCACAAGTCGGGCCAACGTCCTGACTTC. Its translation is CASSAMPRSHKSGQRPDF.

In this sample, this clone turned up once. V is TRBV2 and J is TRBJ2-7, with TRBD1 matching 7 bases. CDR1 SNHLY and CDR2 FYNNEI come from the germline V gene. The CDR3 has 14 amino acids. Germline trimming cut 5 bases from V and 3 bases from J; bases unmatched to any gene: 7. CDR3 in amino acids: CASSPRDRIYEQYF. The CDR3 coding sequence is TGTGCCAGCAGTCCCCGGGACAGAATCTACGAGCAGTACTTC.

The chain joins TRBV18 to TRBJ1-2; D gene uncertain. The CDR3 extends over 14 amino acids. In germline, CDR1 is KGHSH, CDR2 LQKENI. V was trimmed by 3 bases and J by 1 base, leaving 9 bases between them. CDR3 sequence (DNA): TGTGCCAGCTCACCTGGCCAGGATAACTATGGCTACACCTTC. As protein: CASSPGQDNYGYTF. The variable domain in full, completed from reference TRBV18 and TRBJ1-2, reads NAGVMQNPRHLVRRRGQEARLRCSPMKGHSHVYWYRQLPEEGLKFMVYLQKENIIDESGMPKERFSAEFPKEGPSILRIQQVVRGDSAAYFCASSPGQDNYGYTFGSGTRLTVV.

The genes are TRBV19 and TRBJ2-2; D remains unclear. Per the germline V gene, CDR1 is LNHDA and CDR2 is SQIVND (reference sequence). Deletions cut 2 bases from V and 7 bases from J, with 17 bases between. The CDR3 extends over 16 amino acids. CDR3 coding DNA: TGTGCCAGTAGTATATCCCTAATGCCGTGGGGCGGGGAGCTGTTTTTT. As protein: CASSISLMPWGGELFF.

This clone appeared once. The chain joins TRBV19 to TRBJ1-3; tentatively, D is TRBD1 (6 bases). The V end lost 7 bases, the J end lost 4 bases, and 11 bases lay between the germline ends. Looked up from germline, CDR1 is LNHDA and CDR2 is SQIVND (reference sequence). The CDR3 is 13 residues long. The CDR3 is CASKNRAGNTIYF. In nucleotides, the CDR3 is TGTGCCAGTAAAAACAGGGCCGGAAACACCATATATTTT.

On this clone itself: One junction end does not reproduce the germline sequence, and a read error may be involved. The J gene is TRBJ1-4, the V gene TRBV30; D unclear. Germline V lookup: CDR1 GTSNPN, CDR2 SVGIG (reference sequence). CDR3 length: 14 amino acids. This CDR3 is CAWTVGRERRKTVF. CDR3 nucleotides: TGTGCCTGGACCGTAGGGAGGGAACGGCGAAAAACTGTTTTT.

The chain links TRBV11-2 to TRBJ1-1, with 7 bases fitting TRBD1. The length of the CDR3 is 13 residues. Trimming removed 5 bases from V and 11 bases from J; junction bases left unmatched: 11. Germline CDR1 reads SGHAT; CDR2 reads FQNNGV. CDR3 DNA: TGTGCCAGCAGCCTGCAGGGGGACCCCGGGGCTTTCTTT. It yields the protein CASSLQGDPGAFF.

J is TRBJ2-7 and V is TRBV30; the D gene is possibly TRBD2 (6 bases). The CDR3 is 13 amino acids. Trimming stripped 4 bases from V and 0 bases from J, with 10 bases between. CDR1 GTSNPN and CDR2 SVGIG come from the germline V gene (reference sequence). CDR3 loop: CAWNWDFSYEQYF. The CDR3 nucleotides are TGTGCCTGGAACTGGGACTTCTCCTACGAGCAGTACTTC.

CDR3 residues: CASSLIRGAAYEQYF. Written as DNA, the CDR3 is TGTGCCAGCAGTTTAATTCGGGGGGCGGCCTACGAGCAGTACTTC. The chain employs TRBV28 and TRBJ2-7, with D possibly matching TRBD2 (7 bases). The CDR3 has 15 residues. Looked up from germline, CDR1 is MDHEN and CDR2 is SYDVKM. Trimming shortened V by 2 bases and J by 2 bases, and 13 bases separated the two germline ends. Supplemented by reference TRBV28 and TRBJ2-7, the full variable domain reads DVKVTQSSRYLVKRTGEKVFLECVQDMDHENMFWYRQDPGLGLRLIYFSYDVKMKEKGDIPEGYSVSREKKERFSLILESASTNQTSMYLCASSLIRGAAYEQYFGPGTRLTVT.